This TCR beta chain was retrieved from a study of CD8+CD57+ T cells in acquired aplastic anemia. Study details: Sorted CD4+ and CD8+ cells gave an average of approximately 3.4 ug of DNA.

Patients picked for sequencing had shown CD8+CD57+ cell expansion detected by flow cytometry. The template for TCR beta VDJ and CDR3 sequence profiling was genomic DNA. MiXCR, run by TCRdb on the reads, gives a single entry per CDR3 protein. The sample lists 130,000 or so distinct CDR3 sequences; 30% to 45% were seen once. The CDR3 has 14 amino acids. V lost 5 bases to trimming and J lost 6 bases, with 17 bases between them. Germline CDR1 reads SEHNR; CDR2 reads FQNEAQ (reference sequence). A remark on this clonotype: Its antigen is not identified.

The study, taken as a whole, reports: No significant patient-versus-control difference appeared in CD8+ Simpson's diversity. The same twenty-nine CD8+ CDR3 sequences occurred in patients and in controls.

The receptor was isolated from a human donor with aplastic anemia. The rearrangement uses TRBV7-9 and TRBJ2-7, with D possibly being TRBD2 (7 bases). The sequenced sample consisted of sorted CD4+, CD8+, or CD8+CD57+ T cells (not recorded which) from PBMCs. CDR3 protein: CASSHPRGAREQYV. CDR3 bases: TGTGCCAGCAGCCACCCCCGGGGGGCTCGCGAGCAGTACGTC.